This TCR beta chain was sequenced during a study of somatic mutations in cytotoxic T cells in rheumatoid arthritis. About the study: Patients had 25 to 30 ml EDTA blood drawn right after diagnosis, before any treatment. Study-level results: Rheumatoid arthritis patients were compared with age-matched healthy controls, and their CD8+ T-cell clonality did not differ significantly. Rising age went with increasing CD8+ clonality in rheumatoid arthritis patients; healthy controls showed no such increase.

The method was immunoSEQ multiplex PCR; TCRdb's version includes in-frame clones alone and lacks a portion of them. The data hold 15,000 or so clones, with roughly 80% observed a single time. The length of the CDR3 is 15 residues. CDR1 and CDR2 from the germline V gene are ENHRY and SYGVKD. A note on this clone: The antigen is unknown. The junction differs from germline at one of its ends, possibly a read error. Other DNA sequences from this sample encode an identical CDR3 as well.

Positively selected by magnetic beads, CD4+ and CD8+ cells were purity-checked by flow cytometry. V usage is TRBV10-3 and J usage is TRBJ2-7; D may match TRBD1 or TRBD2 (5 bases each). This TCR derives from an adult with rheumatoid arthritis. The source material was CD8+ T cells sorted from blood. The CDR3 DNA follows: TGCGCCACGTACCGGGACCCGGGACCGGGGTACGAGCAGTACTTC. Its translation: CATYRDPGPGYEQYF.